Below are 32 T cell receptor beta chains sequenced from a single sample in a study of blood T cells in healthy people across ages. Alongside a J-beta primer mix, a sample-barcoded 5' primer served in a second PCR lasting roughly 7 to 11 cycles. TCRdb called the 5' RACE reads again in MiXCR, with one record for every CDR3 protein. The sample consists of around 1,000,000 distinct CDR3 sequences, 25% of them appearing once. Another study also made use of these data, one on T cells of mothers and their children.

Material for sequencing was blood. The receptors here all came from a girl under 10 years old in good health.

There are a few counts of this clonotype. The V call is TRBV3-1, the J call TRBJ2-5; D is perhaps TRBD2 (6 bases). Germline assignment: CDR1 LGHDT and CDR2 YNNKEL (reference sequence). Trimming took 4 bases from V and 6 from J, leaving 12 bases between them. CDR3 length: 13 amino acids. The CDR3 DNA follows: TGTGCCAGCAGCCCGGGGACTCTAAAGACCCAGTACTTC. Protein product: CASSPGTLKTQYF.

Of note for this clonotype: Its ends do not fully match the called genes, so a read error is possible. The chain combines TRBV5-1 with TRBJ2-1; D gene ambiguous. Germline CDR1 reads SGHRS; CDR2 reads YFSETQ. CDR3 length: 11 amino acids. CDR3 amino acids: CASSSHNEQFF. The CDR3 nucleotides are TGCGCCAGCAGCTCCCACAATGAGCAGTTCTTC.

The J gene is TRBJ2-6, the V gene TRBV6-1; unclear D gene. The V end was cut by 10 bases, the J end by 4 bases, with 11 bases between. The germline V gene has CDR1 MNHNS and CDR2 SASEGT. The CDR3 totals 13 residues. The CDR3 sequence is CAIQRHGANVLTF. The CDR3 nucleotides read TGTGCCATCCAACGGCACGGGGCCAACGTCCTGACTTTC.

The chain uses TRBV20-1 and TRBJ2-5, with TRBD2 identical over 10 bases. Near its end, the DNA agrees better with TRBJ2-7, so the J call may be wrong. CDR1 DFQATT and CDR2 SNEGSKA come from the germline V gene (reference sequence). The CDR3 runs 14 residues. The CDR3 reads CSASASGRANEQYF. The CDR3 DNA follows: TGCAGTGCTAGTGCAAGCGGGAGGGCCAACGAGCAGTACTTC.

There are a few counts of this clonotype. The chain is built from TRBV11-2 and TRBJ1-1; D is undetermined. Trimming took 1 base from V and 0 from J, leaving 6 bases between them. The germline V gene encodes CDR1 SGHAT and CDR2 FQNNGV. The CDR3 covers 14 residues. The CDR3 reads CASSLVSVNTEAFF. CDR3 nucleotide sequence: TGTGCCAGCAGCTTAGTATCCGTGAACACTGAAGCTTTCTTT.

In DNA, the CDR3 is TGCAGCGTTGAGGACCCTAGGCTTGGGGCCAACGTCCTGACTTTC. Translated, it gives CSVEDPRLGANVLTF. V is TRBV29-1 and J is TRBJ2-6, with D uncertain. The CDR3 sequence is 15 residues long. The ends were cut back, 3 bases at V and 3 bases at J, with 12 bases in the middle. Germline V gene lookup returns CDR1 SQVTM and CDR2 ANQGSEA.

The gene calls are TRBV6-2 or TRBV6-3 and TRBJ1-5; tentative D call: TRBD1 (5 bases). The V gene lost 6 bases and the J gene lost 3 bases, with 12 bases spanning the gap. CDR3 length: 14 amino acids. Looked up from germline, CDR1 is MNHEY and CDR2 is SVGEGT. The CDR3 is CASRVIRVNQPQHF. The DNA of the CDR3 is TGTGCCAGCAGAGTAATCAGGGTCAATCAGCCCCAGCATTTT.

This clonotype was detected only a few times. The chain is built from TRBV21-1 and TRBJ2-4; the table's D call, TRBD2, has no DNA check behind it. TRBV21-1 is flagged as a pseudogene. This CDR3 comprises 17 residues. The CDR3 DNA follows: TGTGCCAGCAGCAGCATAGCGGACCCTGATGGCAAAAACATTCAGTACTTC. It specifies CASSSIADPDGKNIQYF.

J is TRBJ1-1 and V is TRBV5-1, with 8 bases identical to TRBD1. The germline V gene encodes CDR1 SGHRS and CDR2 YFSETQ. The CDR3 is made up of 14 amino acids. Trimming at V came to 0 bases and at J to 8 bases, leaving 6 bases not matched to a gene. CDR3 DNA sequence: TGCGCCAGCAGCTTGGCAGGGGGCAACGGCGAAGCTTTCTTT. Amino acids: CASSLAGGNGEAFF.

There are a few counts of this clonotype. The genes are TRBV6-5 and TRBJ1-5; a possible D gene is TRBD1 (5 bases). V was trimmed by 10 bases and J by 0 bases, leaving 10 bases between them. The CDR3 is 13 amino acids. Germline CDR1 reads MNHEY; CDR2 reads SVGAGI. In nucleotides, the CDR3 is TGTGCCACAGGGCCGGATAGCAATCAGCCCCAGCATTTT. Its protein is CATGPDSNQPQHF.

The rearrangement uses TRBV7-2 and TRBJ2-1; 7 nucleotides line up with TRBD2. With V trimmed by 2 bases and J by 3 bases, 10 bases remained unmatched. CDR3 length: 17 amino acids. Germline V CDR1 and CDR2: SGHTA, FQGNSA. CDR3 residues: CASSLRGVAGLYNEQFF. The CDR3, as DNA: TGTGCCAGCAGCTTACGGGGGGTGGCGGGGCTCTACAATGAGCAGTTCTTC.

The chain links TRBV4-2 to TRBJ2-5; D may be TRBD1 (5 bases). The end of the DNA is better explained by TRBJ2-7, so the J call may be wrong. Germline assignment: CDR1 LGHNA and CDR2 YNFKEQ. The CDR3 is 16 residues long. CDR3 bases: TGTGCCAGCAGCTCTACCCTGGGGCCAAAAGCCTACGAGCAGTACTTC. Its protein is CASSSTLGPKAYEQYF.

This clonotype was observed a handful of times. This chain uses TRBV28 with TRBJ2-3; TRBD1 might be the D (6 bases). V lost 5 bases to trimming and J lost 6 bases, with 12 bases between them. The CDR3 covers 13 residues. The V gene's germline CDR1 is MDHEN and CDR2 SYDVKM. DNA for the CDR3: TGTGCCAGCAGTAAAAACAGGGTGGATACGCAGTATTTT. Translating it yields CASSKNRVDTQYF.

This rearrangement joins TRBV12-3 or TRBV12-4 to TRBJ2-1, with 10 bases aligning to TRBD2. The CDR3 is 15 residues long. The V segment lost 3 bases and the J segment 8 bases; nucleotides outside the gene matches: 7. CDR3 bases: TGTGCCAGCAGTTTGCGGAGCGGGGGGGCGGATGAGCAGTTCTTC. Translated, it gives CASSLRSGGADEQFF.

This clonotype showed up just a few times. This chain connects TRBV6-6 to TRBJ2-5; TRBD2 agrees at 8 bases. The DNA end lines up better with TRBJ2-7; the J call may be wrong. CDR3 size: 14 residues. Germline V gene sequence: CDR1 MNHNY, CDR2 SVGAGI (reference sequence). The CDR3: CASSSGTRDYEQYF. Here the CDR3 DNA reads TGTGCCAGCAGTAGCGGGACTAGAGACTACGAGCAGTACTTC.

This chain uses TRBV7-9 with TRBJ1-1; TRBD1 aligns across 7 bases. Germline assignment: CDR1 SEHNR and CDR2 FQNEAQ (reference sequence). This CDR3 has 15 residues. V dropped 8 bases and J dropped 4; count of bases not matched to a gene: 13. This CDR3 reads CASGKTGVRVTEAFF. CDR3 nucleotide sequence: TGTGCCAGCGGCAAAACAGGGGTTCGGGTCACTGAAGCTTTCTTT.

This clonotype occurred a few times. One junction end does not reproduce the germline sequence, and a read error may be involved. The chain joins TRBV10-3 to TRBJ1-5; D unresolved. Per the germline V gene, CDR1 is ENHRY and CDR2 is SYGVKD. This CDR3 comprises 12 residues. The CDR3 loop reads CTISESNQPQHF. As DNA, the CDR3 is TGTACCATCAGTGAGTCGAATCAGCCCCAGCATTTT.

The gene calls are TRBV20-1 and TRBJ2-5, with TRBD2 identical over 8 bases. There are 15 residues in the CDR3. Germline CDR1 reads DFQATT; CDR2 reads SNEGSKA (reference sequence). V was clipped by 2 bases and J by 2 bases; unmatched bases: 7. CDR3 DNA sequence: TGCAGTGCTAGAAGGGGCGGGAGGCGTCAAGAGACCCAGTACTTC. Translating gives CSARRGGRRQETQYF.

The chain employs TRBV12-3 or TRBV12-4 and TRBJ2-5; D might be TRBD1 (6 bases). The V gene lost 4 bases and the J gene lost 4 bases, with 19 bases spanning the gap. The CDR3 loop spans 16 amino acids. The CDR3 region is CASSSTGKLNPETQYF. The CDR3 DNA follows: TGTGCCAGCAGTTCCACAGGGAAACTGAATCCAGAGACCCAGTACTTC.

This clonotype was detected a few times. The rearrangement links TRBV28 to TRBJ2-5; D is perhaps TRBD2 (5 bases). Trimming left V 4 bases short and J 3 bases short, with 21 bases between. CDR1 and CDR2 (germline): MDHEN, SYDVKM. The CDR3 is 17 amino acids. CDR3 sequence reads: CASSSRVSHLEEETQYF. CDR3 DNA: TGTGCCAGCAGTTCTCGCGTTTCCCATTTGGAGGAAGAGACCCAGTACTTC.

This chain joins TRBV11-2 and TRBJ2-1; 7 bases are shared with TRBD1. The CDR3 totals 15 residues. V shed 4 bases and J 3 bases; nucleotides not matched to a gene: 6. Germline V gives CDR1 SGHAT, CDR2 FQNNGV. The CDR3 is CASSSGGPDYNEQFF. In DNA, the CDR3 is TGTGCCAGCAGCTCAGGGGGACCGGACTACAATGAGCAGTTCTTC. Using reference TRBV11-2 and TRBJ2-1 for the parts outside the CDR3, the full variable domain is EAGVAQSPRYKIIEKRQSVAFWCNPISGHATLYWYQQILGQGPKLLIQFQNNGVVDDSQLPKDRFSAERLKGVDSTLKIQPAKLEDSAVYLCASSSGGPDYNEQFFGPGTRLTVL.

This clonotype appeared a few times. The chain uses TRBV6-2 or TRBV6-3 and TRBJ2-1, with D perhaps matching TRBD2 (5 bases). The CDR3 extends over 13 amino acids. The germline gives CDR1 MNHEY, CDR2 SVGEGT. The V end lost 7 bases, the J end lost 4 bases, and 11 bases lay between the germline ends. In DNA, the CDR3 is TGTGCCAGCACCCCGGACTCTTACAATGAGCAGTTCTTC. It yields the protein CASTPDSYNEQFF.

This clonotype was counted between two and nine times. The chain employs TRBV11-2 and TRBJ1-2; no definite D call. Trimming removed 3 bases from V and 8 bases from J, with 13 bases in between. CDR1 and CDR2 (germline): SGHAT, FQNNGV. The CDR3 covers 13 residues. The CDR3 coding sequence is TGTGCCAGCAGCTTCCCGACCGGGGAGGGCTACACCTTC. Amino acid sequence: CASSFPTGEGYTF.

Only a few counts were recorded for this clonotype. The CDR3 loop is CSATDSFGETQYF. In nucleotides, the CDR3 is TGCAGTGCTACGGACTCCTTTGGGGAGACCCAGTACTTC. J is TRBJ2-1 and V is TRBV20-1; TRBD2 is a possible D gene (5 bases). The J call is doubtful: the DNA matches TRBJ2-5 better. Germline lookup yields CDR1 DFQATT and CDR2 SNEGSKA (reference sequence). The CDR3 extends over 13 amino acids.

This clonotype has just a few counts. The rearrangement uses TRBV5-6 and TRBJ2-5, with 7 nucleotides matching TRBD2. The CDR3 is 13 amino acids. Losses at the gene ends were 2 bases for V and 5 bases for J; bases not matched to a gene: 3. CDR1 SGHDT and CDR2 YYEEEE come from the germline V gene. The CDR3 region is CASSFRTRETQYF. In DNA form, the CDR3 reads TGTGCCAGCAGCTTCCGGACTAGGGAGACCCAGTACTTC.

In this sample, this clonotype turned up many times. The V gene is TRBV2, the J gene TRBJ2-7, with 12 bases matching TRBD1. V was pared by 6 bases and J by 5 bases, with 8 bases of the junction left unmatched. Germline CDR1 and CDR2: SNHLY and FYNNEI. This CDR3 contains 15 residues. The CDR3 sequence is CASRESGTGGNEQYF. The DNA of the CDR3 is TGTGCCAGCAGAGAGTCCGGGACAGGGGGCAACGAGCAGTACTTC.

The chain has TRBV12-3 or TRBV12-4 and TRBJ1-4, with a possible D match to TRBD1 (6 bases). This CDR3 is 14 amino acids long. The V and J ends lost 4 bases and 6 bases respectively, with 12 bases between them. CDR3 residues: CASSWSGEDEKLFF. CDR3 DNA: TGTGCCAGCAGTTGGTCAGGGGAAGATGAAAAACTGTTTTTT.

CDR3 sequence reads: CASSFGLSQYF. CDR3 sequence (DNA): TGTGCCAGCAGTTTTGGTCTCTCGCAGTATTTT. The chain is built from TRBV12-3 or TRBV12-4 and TRBJ2-3; no clear D gene. This CDR3 is built from 11 residues. The V and J ends lost 3 bases and 10 bases respectively, with 8 bases between them.

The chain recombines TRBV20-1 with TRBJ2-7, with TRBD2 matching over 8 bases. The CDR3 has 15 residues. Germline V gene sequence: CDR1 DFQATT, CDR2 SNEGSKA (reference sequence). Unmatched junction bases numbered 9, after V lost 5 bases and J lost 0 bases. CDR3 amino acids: CSAFESGTSSYEQYF. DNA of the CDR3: TGCAGTGCTTTCGAATCCGGGACTAGCTCCTACGAGCAGTACTTC.

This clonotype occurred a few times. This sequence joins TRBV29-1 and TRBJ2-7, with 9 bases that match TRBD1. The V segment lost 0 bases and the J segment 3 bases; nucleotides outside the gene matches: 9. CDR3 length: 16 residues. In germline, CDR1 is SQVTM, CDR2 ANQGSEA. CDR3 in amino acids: CSVEDHRTGANYEQYF. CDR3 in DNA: TGCAGCGTTGAAGATCATCGGACAGGGGCGAACTACGAGCAGTACTTC.

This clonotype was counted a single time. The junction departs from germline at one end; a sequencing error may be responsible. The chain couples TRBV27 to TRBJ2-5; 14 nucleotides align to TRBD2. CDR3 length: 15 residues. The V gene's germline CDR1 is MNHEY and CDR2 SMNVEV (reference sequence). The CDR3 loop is CVSSETSGGAETQYF. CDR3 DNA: TGTGTCAGCAGTGAGACTAGCGGGGGGGCGGAGACCCAGTACTTC.

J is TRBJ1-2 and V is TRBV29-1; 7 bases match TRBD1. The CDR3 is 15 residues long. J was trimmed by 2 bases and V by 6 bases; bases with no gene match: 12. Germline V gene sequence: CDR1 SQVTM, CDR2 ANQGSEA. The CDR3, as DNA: TGCAGCGTAGCCTTAATGGTGACAGGGAACTATGGCTACACCTTC. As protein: CSVALMVTGNYGYTF.